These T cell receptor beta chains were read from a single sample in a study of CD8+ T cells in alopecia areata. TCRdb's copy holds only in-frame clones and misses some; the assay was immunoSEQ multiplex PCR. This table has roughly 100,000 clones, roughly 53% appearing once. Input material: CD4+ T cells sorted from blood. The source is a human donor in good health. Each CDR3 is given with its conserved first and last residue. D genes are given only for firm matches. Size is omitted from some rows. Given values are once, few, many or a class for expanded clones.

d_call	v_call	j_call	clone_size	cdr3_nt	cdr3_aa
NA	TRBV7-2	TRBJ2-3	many	TGCGCCAGCAGCCGAGGGACGGGAAGCACAGATACGCAGTATTTT	CASSRGTGSTDTQYF
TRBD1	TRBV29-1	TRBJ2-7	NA	TGCAGCGTTATACAGGGGGACCCGGTCTACGAGCAGTACTTC	CSVIQGDPVYEQYF
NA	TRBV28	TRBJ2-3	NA	TGTGCCAGCAGTCCCCCGTGGGGAGGCAGCGCAGATACGCAGTATTTT	CASSPPWGGSADTQYF
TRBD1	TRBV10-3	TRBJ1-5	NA	TGTGCCATCAGTGAGTCCACAGGGGGAAGTCAGCCCCAGCATTTT	CAISESTGGSQPQHF
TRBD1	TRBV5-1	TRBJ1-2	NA	TGCGCCAGCAGCTTGGTCGAGGGACAGGGTAACTATGGCTACACCTTC	CASSLVEGQGNYGYTF
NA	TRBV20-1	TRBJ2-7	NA	TGCAGTGCCGCGACAGTCTACGAGCAGTACTTC	CSAATVYEQYF
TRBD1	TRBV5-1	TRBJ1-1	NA	TGCGCCAGCAGCCTGACAGGGGATACTGAAGCTTTCTTT	CASSLTGDTEAFF
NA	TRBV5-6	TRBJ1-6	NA	TGTGCCAGCAGCCTAATGTCAAGGGGAGATTCACCCCTCCACTTT	CASSLMSRGDSPLHF
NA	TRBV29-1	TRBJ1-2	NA	TGCAGCGTTGAAGCGGGTAGCTATGGCTACACCTTC	CSVEAGSYGYTF
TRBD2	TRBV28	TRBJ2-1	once	TGTGCCAGCAGTTCGGTGGGTAGCGGGGGGTCGTGGAATGAGCAGTTCTTC	CASSSVGSGGSWNEQFF
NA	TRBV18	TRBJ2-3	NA	TGTGCCAGCTCACTCACACTCGCTCAGGGGACCCCCGTCACAGATACGCAGTATTTT	CASSLTLAQGTPVTDTQYF
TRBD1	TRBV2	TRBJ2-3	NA	TGTGCCTGCCGACAGGGGAGGACAGATACGCAGTATTTT	CACRQGRTDTQYF
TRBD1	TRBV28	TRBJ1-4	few	TGTGCCAGCAGGGGAACCGGGACAGGGTATGAAAAACTGTTTTTT	CASRGTGTGYEKLFF
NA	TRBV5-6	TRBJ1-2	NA	TGTGCCAGCAGCTTGGCCGGGTTGAACTATGGCTACACCTTC	CASSLAGLNYGYTF
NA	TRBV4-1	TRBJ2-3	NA	TGCGCCAGCAGCCAAGATCCGGGGGCCAGCACAGATACGCAGTATTTT	CASSQDPGASTDTQYF
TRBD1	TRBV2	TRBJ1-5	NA	TGTGCCAGCACCCCCCGAGGGGCAGGGGGTCAGCCCCAGCATTTT	CASTPRGAGGQPQHF
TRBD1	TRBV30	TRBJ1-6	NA	TGTGCCTGGACGGGACAGGGGGTTTCACCCCTCCACTTT	CAWTGQGVSPLHF
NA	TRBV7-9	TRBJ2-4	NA	TGTGCCAGCAGCCCGGGACTCTTAAACATTCAGTACTTC	CASSPGLLNIQYF
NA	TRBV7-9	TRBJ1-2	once	TGTGCCAGCAGCTTAGGTGCGGCAGACTATGGCTACACCTTC	CASSLGAADYGYTF
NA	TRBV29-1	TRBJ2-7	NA	TGCAGCGTTGAAGAAACAGGGATCTCCTACGAGCAGTACTTC	CSVEETGISYEQYF
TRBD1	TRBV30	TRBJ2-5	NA	TGTGCCTGGAGTGGTGCACAGGGGTCCGAGACCCAGTACTTC	CAWSGAQGSETQYF
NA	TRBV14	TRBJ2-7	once	TGTGCCAGCAGCCAAGGTACCTACGAGCAGTACTTC	CASSQGTYEQYF
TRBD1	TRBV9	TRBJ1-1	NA	TGTGCCAGCAGCGCGCAACAGGGGGCTAACACTGAAGCTTTCTTT	CASSAQQGANTEAFF
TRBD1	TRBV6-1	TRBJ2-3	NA	TGTGCCAGCAGTGAAGCTTGGTGGACAGGGGGTCGGGGCACAGATACGCAGTATTTT	CASSEAWWTGGRGTDTQYF
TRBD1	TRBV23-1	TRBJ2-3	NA	TGCGCCAGCAGACTTATGGCACGGGACAGGGGGCTTCGCACAGATACGCAGTATTTT	CASRLMARDRGLRTDTQYF
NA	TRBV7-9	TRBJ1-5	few	TGTGCCAGCAGCTTAGCTTCGAATCAGCCCCAGCATTTT	CASSLASNQPQHF
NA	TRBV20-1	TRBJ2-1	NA	TGCAGTGCTAGAGACACAGAGCAGTTCTTC	CSARDTEQFF
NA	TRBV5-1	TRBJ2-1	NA	TGCGCCAGCAGCGACGGGGGGCCGGGCAATGAGCAGTTCTTC	CASSDGGPGNEQFF
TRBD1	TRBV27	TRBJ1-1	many	TGTGCCAGCAGTTTGATTCAGAAGCCGGACAGGGGGAAAGAAGCTTTCTTT	CASSLIQKPDRGKEAFF
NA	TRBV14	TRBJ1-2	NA	TGTGCCAGCAGCCAAGTCCCTGTCGGTTTGGAATATGGCTACACCTTC	CASSQVPVGLEYGYTF
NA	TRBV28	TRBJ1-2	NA	TGTGCCAGCAGTTTAATGCCAGGGGTCTATGGCTACACCTTC	CASSLMPGVYGYTF
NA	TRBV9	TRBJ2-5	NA	TGTGCCAGCAGCGTAGGACGGACTGACCTAAAAGAGACCCAGTACTTC	CASSVGRTDLKETQYF
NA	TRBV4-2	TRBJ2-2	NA	TGTGCCAGCAGCCGGGGATGGGGGGACACCGGGGAGCTGTTTTTT	CASSRGWGDTGELFF
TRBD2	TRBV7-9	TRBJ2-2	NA	TGTGCCAGCAGCCTACTAGCGTCGGCCGGGGAGCTGTTTTTT	CASSLLASAGELFF
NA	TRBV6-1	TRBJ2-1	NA	TGTGCCAGCAGTGGAGTAGGACAGCCGGGGGGTGAGCAGTTCTTC	CASSGVGQPGGEQFF
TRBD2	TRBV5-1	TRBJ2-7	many	TGCGCCAGCAGCTTGGGGACTAGCGGTTACTACGAGCAGTACTTC	CASSLGTSGYYEQYF
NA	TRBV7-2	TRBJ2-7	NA	TGTGCCAGCAGCTTAATGTCCCCGGGTACCTACGAGCAGTACTTC	CASSLMSPGTYEQYF
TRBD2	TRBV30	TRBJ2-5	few	TGTGCCTGGAGGCGGGGGGGGGCGCGGGAGACCCAGTACTTC	CAWRRGGARETQYF
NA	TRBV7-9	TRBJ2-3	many	TGTGCCAGCAGCTTAGGCGCACAAGATACGCAGTATTTT	CASSLGAQDTQYF
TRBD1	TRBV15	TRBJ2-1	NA	TGTGCCACCAGCAGCCCGGCATCCGGGACAGGGGGAATCAATGAGCAGTTCTTC	CATSSPASGTGGINEQFF
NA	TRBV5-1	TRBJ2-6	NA	TGCGCCAGCAGCCGCGATTCCGGGACTGCTAACTCTGGGGCCAACGTCCTGACTTTC	CASSRDSGTANSGANVLTF
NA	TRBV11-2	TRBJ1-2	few	TGTGCCAGCAGCTTCGACAGGCGGTTCTATGGCTACACCTTC	CASSFDRRFYGYTF
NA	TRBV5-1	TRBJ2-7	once	TGCGCCAGCAGCTTGAGGCCAGGGAGCTCCTACGAGCAGTACTTC	CASSLRPGSSYEQYF
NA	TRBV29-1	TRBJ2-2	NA	TGCAGCGTTGTATCGGGGCCCGGGGAGCTGTTTTTT	CSVVSGPGELFF
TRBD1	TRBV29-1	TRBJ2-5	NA	TGCAGCGTTTACGCGGACAGGGGAGAGACCCAGTACTTC	CSVYADRGETQYF
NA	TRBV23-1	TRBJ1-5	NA	TGCGCCAGCAGTCAATCGAGGGGGTCCCCCGACAATCAGCCCCAGCATTTT	CASSQSRGSPDNQPQHF
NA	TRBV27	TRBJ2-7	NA	TGTGCCAGCAGTGCCAGGACTTCCAGCTCCTACGAGCAGTACTTC	CASSARTSSSYEQYF
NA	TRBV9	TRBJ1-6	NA	TGTGCCAGCAGCCCCCGGATGAATTCACCCCTCCACTTT	CASSPRMNSPLHF
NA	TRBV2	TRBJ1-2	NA	TGTGCCAGCAAAAGGGGCGGGTATGGCTACACCTTC	CASKRGGYGYTF
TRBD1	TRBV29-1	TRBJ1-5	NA	TGCAGCGTTGGATTGGACAGGGCTACCCAGCATTTT	CSVGLDRATQHF
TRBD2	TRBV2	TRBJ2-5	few	TGTGCCAGCAGGTTGCGGGGGGCCTTAGAGACCCAGTACTTC	CASRLRGALETQYF
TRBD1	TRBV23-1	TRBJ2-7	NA	TGCGCCAGCAGTCAACCACTTCGCACAGGGGTCGGTTACGAGCAGTACTTC	CASSQPLRTGVGYEQYF
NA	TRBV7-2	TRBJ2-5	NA	TGTGCCAGCAGCTTAGTTTGGGGAGCCGGGGAGACCCAGTACTTC	CASSLVWGAGETQYF